The 16 T cell receptor beta chains below were found in one sample sequenced in a study of response to subunit inactivated influenza vaccine. TCRdb reanalysed the RT-PCR reads using MiXCR and keeps one entry per CDR3 protein. This sample yields roughly 570,000 distinct CDR3 sequences, of which 10% to 15% are seen a single time; roughly 13% belongs to the top ten. The material was PBMCs from blood, obtained about 6 weeks after vaccination. These receptors were taken from a man in his fifties who received an inactivated influenza vaccine.

This clonotype was seen at least ten times. V is TRBV5-1 and J is TRBJ2-1; D uncertain. V was pared by 0 bases and J by 4 bases, with 11 bases between. Germline V gene data show CDR1 as SGHRS and CDR2 as YFSETQ. The CDR3 is 15 residues long. The CDR3 is CASSLAGEAYNEQFF. The CDR3 nucleotides read TGCGCCAGCAGCTTGGCCGGTGAGGCATACAATGAGCAGTTCTTC.

Only a few counts were recorded for this clonotype. The rearrangement uses TRBV5-1 and TRBJ2-3, with TRBD2 identical over 11 bases. V was clipped by 5 bases and J by 7 bases; unmatched bases: 6. The CDR3 sequence is 14 residues long. Germline V gene data show CDR1 as SGHRS and CDR2 as YFSETQ. CDR3 nucleotides: TGCGCCAGCAGACTAGCGGGAGAGCAATATACGCAGTATTTT. Translation gives CASRLAGEQYTQYF.

The rearrangement uses TRBV18 and TRBJ2-6; perhaps TRBD1 as D (5 bases). CDR1 and CDR2 from the germline V gene are KGHSH and LQKENI. The CDR3 is 16 residues long. Trimming took off 0 bases at V and 4 bases at J, with 10 bases between the two ends. The CDR3 coding sequence is TGTGCCAGCTCACCACCGATAGGGGTCGGGGCCAACGTCCTGACTTTC. Its protein product is CASSPPIGVGANVLTF.

This clonotype has a count of ten or more. The chain links TRBV15 to TRBJ2-1; D ambiguous. V lost 5 bases, J lost 7 bases, and 6 bases lay in between. The germline V gene encodes CDR1 LNHNV and CDR2 YYDKDF (reference sequence). This CDR3 has 11 residues. CDR3 residues: CATSPGNEQFF. The CDR3 DNA is TGTGCCACCAGCCCTGGTAATGAGCAGTTCTTC. The complete variable domain, with remaining parts taken from reference TRBV15 and TRBJ2-1, reads DAMVIQNPRYQVTQFGKPVTLSCSQTLNHNVMYWYQQKSSQAPKLLFHYYDKDFNNEADTPDNFQSRRPNTSFCFLDIRSPGLGDTAMYLCATSPGNEQFFGPGTRLTVL.

The chain uses TRBV5-1 and TRBJ2-7; tentative D call: TRBD2 (6 bases). Trimming left V 4 bases short and J 0 bases short, with 14 bases between. CDR1 is SGHRS, CDR2 YFSETQ, per germline. This CDR3 contains 15 residues. Here the CDR3 reads CASSPLAGSSYEQYF. As DNA, the CDR3 is TGCGCCAGCAGCCCCCTGGCGGGAAGCTCCTACGAGCAGTACTTC.

This chain uses TRBV28 with TRBJ1-3; D is unresolved. This CDR3 is built from 12 residues. V was trimmed by 6 bases and J by 7 bases, leaving 10 bases between them. The germline gives CDR1 MDHEN, CDR2 SYDVKM. CDR3 loop: CASSRWSNTIYF. The CDR3 DNA reads TGTGCCAGCAGCCGTTGGAGCAACACCATATATTTT.

In its sample, this clonotype was seen a few times. This sequence joins TRBV5-1 and TRBJ1-1; 9 bases fit TRBD1. Trimming cost V 2 bases and J 5 bases; bases outside gene matches: 7. The length of the CDR3 is 15 residues. Germline-derived CDR1 and CDR2 are SGHRS and YFSETQ. This CDR3 reads CASSLSTGGQTEAFF. CDR3 nucleotides: TGCGCCAGCAGCTTATCAACAGGGGGCCAGACTGAAGCTTTCTTT.

The chain carries TRBV6-1 and TRBJ2-3; TRBD1 aligns across 9 bases. The V segment lost 6 bases and the J segment 7 bases; nucleotides outside the gene matches: 8. The CDR3 consists of 14 residues. Looked up from germline, CDR1 is MNHNS and CDR2 is SASEGT. The CDR3: CASRNRGQFYTQYF. The CDR3 DNA reads as TGTGCCAGCAGAAACAGGGGGCAGTTTTATACGCAGTATTTT.

Many counts were recorded for this clonotype. The rearrangement joins TRBV10-3 to TRBJ2-7; no firm D call. With 3 bases removed from V and 2 bases from J, the gap between germline ends came to 11 bases. Per germline, CDR1 ENHRY and CDR2 SYGVKD. The CDR3 length is 14 residues. The CDR3 loop is CAISDVAGTYEQYF. DNA for the CDR3: TGTGCCATCAGTGATGTGGCAGGAACCTACGAGCAGTACTTC.

V usage is TRBV5-1 and J usage is TRBJ2-5; TRBD2 might be the D (6 bases). The CDR3 length is 16 residues. Trimming stripped 3 bases from V and 5 bases from J, with 20 bases between. From germline, CDR1 is SGHRS and CDR2 YFSETQ. The CDR3 is CASSSNSGRMSETQYF. In nucleotides, the CDR3 is TGCGCCAGCAGCTCCAATAGCGGTAGGATGTCGGAGACCCAGTACTTC. Based on the CDR3 plus reference TRBV5-1 and TRBJ2-5, the full variable domain is KAGVTQTPRYLIKTRGQQVTLSCSPISGHRSVSWYQQTPGQGLQFLFEYFSETQRNKGNFPGRFSGRQFSNSRSEMNVSTLELGDSALYLCASSSNSGRMSETQYFGPGTRLLVL.

This clonotype was seen only a few times. The chain is built from TRBV20-1 and TRBJ2-1; TRBD2 agrees at 8 bases. After removal of 0 bases from V and 6 bases from J, the junction contained 10 bases not matched to a gene. Germline lookup yields CDR1 DFQATT and CDR2 SNEGSKA (reference sequence). The CDR3 has 16 amino acids. The CDR3 here is CSARDIGGLAPNEQFF. CDR3 nucleotide sequence: TGCAGTGCTAGAGATATTGGTGGACTAGCACCCAATGAGCAGTTCTTC.

The chain uses TRBV12-3 or TRBV12-4 and TRBJ1-3; D gene unclear. The V gene lost 6 bases and the J gene lost 0 bases, with 9 bases spanning the gap. The CDR3 is 14 amino acids. The CDR3 here is CASRPATSGNTIYF. For the CDR3, the DNA is TGTGCCAGCAGACCGGCCACCTCTGGAAACACCATATATTTT.

In its sample, this clonotype was seen a few times. The chain couples TRBV12-3 or TRBV12-4 to TRBJ2-1; D may be TRBD1 (6 bases). Trimming removed 3 bases at V and 4 bases at J, with 13 bases between. This CDR3 is 15 amino acids long. The CDR3 here is CASSLTRGFYNEQFF. The CDR3 nucleotides are TGTGCCAGCAGTTTGACCAGGGGCTTTTACAATGAGCAGTTCTTC.

The chain combines TRBV7-9 with TRBJ2-5; 15 bases line up with TRBD2. The CDR3 runs 17 residues. After removal of 5 bases from V and 6 bases from J, the junction contained 10 bases not matched to a gene. The germline V gene encodes CDR1 SEHNR and CDR2 FQNEAQ (reference sequence). CDR3 coding DNA: TGTGCCAGCAGCCCACGGACTAGCGGGAGGGCCGCGAAGACCCAGTACTTC. Its protein is CASSPRTSGRAAKTQYF.

The chain employs TRBV3-1 and TRBJ1-6; D gene ambiguous. This CDR3 has 12 amino acids. Germline-derived CDR1 and CDR2 are LGHDT and YNNKEL (reference sequence). V was pared by 6 bases and J by 9 bases, with 9 bases between. The CDR3 bases are TGTGCCAGCAGACTCGAGAGTTCACCCCTCCACTTT. Encoded protein: CASRLESSPLHF.

This clonotype was detected many times. The genes are TRBV12-3 or TRBV12-4 and TRBJ2-1; 10 bases line up with TRBD2. V was clipped by 6 bases and J by 0 bases; unmatched bases: 2. This CDR3 is 15 amino acids long. The CDR3 loop reads CASSWTSGSYNEQFF. CDR3 nucleotides: TGTGCCAGCAGCTGGACTAGCGGCTCCTACAATGAGCAGTTCTTC.